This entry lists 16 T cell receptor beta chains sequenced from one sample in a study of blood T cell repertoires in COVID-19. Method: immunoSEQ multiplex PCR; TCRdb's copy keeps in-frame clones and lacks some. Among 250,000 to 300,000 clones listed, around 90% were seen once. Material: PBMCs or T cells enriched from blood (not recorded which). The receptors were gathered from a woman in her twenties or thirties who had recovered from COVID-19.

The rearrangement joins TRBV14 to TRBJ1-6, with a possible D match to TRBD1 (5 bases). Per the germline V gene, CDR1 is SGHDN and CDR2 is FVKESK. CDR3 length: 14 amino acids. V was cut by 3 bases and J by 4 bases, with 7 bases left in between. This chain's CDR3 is CASSHGAYNSPLHF. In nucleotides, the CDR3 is TGTGCCAGCAGCCATGGGGCGTATAATTCACCCCTCCACTTT.

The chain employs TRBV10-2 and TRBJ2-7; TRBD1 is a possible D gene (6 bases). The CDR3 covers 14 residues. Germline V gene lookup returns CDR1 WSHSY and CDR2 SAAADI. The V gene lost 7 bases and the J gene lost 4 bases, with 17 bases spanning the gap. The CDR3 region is CASTLTGQRYEQYF. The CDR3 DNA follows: TGCGCCAGCACCCTCACAGGACAGCGTTACGAGCAGTACTTC.

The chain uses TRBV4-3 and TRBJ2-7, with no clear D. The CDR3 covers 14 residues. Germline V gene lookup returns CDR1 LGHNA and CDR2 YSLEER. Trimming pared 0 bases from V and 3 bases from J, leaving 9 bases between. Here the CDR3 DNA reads TGCGCCAGCAGCCAAGACTTCACCTACTACGAGCAGTACTTC. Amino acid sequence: CASSQDFTYYEQYF.

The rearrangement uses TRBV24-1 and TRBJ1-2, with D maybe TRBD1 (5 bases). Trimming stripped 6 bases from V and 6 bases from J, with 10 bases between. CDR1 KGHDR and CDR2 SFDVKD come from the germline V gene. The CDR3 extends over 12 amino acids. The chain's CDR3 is CATSHSGDGYTF. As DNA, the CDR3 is TGTGCCACCAGTCATTCGGGGGATGGCTACACCTTC.

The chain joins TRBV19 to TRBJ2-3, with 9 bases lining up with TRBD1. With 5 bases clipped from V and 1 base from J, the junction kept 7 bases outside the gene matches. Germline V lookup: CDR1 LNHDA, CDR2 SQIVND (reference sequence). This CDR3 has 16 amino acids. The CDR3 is CASSLTGGSRTDTQYF. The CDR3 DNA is TGTGCCAGTAGTTTGACAGGGGGGTCTCGCACAGATACGCAGTATTTT.

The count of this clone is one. The CDR3 DNA reads TGTGCCACCAGTGATTTGTCCGACAGAGAAGCTTTCTTT. The encoded protein is CATSDLSDREAFF. The chain is built from TRBV24-1 and TRBJ1-1, with D tentatively TRBD1 (5 bases). The V and J ends lost 0 bases and 8 bases respectively, with 9 bases between them. The CDR3 extends over 13 amino acids. The germline gives CDR1 KGHDR, CDR2 SFDVKD.

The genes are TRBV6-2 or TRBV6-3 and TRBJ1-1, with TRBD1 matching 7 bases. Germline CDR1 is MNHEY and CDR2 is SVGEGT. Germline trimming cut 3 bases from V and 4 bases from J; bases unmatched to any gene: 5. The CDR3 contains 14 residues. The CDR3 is CASSYVEGATEAFF. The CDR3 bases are TGTGCCAGCAGTTATGTTGAGGGGGCCACTGAAGCTTTCTTT.

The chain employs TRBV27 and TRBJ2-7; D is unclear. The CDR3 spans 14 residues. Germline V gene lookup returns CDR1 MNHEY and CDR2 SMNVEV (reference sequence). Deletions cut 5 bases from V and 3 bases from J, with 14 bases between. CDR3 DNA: TGTGCCAGCAGTGCAACTCGGTTAGTCTACGAGCAGTACTTC. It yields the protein CASSATRLVYEQYF.

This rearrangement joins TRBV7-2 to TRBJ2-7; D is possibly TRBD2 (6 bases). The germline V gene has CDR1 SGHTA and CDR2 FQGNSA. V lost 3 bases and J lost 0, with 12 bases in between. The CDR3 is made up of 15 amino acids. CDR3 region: CASSFIAETSYEQYF. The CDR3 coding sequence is TGTGCCAGCAGCTTTATAGCGGAAACCTCCTACGAGCAGTACTTC.

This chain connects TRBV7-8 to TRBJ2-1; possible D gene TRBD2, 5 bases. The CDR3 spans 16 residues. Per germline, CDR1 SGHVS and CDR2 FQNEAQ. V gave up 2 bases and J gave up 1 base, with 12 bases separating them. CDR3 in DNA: TGTGCCAGCAGCTTAAGGGTCGGGGATTCCTACAATGAGCAGTTCTTC. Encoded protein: CASSLRVGDSYNEQFF.

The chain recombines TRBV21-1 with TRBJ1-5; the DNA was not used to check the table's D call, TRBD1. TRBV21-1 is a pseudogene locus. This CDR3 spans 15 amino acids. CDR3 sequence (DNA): TGTGCCAGCATGATCCCTAGGGGTAGCAATCAGCCCCAGCATTTT. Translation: CASMIPRGSNQPQHF.

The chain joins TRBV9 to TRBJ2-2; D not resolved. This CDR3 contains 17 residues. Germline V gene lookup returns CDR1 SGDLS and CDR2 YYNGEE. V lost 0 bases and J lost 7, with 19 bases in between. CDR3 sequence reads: CASSVGAAGGRDGELFF. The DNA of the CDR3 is TGTGCCAGCAGCGTAGGCGCCGCAGGTGGGCGAGACGGGGAGCTGTTTTTT.

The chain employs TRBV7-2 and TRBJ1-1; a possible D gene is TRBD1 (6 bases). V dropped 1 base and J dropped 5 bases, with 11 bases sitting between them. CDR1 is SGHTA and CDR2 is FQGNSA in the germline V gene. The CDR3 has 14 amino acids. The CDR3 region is CASSLVSQGTEAFF. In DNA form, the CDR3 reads TGTGCCAGCAGCTTAGTCAGCCAGGGGACTGAAGCTTTCTTT.

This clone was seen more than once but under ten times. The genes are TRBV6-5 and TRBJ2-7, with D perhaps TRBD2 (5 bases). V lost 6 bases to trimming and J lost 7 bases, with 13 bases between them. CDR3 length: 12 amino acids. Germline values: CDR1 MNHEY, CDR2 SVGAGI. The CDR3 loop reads CASSRHTGEQYF. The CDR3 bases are TGTGCCAGCAGCCGTCATACGGGGGAGCAGTACTTC.

The CDR3 sequence is CASSTAFRWTEAFF. In DNA, the CDR3 is TGTGCCAGCAGCACAGCCTTTCGGTGGACTGAAGCTTTCTTT. This chain uses TRBV28 with TRBJ1-1; D uncertain. Per the germline V gene, CDR1 is MDHEN and CDR2 is SYDVKM. The V gene lost 6 bases and the J gene lost 5 bases, with 16 bases spanning the gap. CDR3 length: 14 residues.

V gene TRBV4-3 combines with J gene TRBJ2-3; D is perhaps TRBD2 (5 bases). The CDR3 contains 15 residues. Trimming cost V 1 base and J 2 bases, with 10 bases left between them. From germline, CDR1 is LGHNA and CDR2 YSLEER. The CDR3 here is CASSQGERPTDTQYF. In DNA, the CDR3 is TGCGCCAGCAGCCAAGGGGAGCGGCCCACAGATACGCAGTATTTT.